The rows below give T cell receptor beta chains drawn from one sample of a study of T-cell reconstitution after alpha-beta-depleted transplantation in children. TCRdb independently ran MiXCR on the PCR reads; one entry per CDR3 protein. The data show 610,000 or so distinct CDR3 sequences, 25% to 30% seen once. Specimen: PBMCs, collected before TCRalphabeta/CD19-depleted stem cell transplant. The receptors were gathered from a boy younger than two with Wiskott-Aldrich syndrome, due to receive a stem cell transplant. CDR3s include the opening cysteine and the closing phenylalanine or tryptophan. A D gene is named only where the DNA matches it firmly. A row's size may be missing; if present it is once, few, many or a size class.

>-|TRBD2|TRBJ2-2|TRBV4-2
CASSRGLAVKAGELFF
TGTGCCAGCAGCCGCGGACTAGCGGTGAAGGCCGGGGAGCTGTTTTTT
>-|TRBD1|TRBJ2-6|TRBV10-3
CAITDRAGANVLTF
TGTGCCATCACTGACAGGGCTGGGGCCAACGTCCTGACTTTC
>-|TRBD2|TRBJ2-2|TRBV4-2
CASSQELVSSGNAGELFF
TGTGCCAGCAGTCAAGAGTTGGTCTCTAGCGGGAACGCCGGGGAGCTGTTTTTT
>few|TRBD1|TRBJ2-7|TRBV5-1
CASSLGDRGRIYEQYF
TGCGCCAGCAGCTTGGGCGACAGGGGGCGGATCTACGAGCAGTACTTC
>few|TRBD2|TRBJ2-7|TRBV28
CASSSFLTSGRNEQYF
TGTGCCAGCAGTTCCTTTTTGACTAGCGGGAGGAACGAGCAGTACTTC
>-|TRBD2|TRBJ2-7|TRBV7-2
CASSLAGLAGEEDF
TGTGCCAGCAGCTTAGCGGGACTAGCGGGAGAAGAGGACTTC
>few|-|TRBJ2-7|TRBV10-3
CAISQLSSYEQYF
TGTGCCATCAGCCAGCTTAGCTCCTACGAGCAGTACTTC
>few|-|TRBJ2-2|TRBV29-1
CSVERGIGELFF
TGCAGCGTTGAACGGGGTATCGGGGAGCTGTTTTTT
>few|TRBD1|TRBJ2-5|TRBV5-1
CASSTRGQGKQETQYF
TGCGCCAGCAGCACCCGGGGACAGGGAAAGCAAGAGACCCAGTACTTC
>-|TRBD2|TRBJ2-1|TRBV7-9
CASSLALSGSNEQFF
TGTGCCAGCAGCTTAGCGCTTAGCGGGAGCAATGAGCAGTTCTTC
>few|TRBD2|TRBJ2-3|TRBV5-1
CASSFSGSGGDTQYF
TGCGCCAGCAGCTTCAGCGGGAGTGGCGGAGATACGCAGTATTTT
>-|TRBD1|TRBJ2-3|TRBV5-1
CASSTDRGPQYF
TGCGCCAGCAGCACAGACAGGGGGCCTCAGTATTTT
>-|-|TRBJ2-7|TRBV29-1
CSVLSRGVAYSYEQYF
TGCAGCGTCCTAAGCCGGGGCGTAGCCTACTCCTACGAGCAGTACTTC
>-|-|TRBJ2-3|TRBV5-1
CASLLDSTDTQYF
TGCGCCAGCCTCTTGGACTCAACAGATACGCAGTATTTT
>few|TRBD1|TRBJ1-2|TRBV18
CASSPFLGTGNYGYTF
TGTGCCAGCTCACCGTTTTTGGGGACAGGGAACTATGGCTACACCTTC
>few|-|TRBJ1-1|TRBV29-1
CSTLQERKNYGTEAFF
TGCAGCACGTTACAAGAAAGAAAGAACTACGGGACTGAAGCTTTCTTT
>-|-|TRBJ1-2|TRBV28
CASSAPGHPYGYTF
TGTGCCAGCAGTGCCCCGGGACACCCTTATGGCTACACCTTC
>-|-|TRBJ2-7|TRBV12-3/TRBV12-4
CASSLASVPPYEQYF
TGTGCCAGCAGTTTGGCTAGCGTACCACCTTACGAGCAGTACTTC
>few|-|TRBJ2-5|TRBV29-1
CSVSGGAGETQYF
TGCAGCGTTTCGGGCGGCGCAGGGGAGACCCAGTACTTC
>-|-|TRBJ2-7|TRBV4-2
CASSQDLLEQYF
TGTGCCAGCAGCCAAGATTTGCTCGAGCAGTACTTC
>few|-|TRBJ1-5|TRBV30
CAWSPSSNQPQHF
TGTGCCTGGAGTCCCTCCAGCAATCAGCCCCAGCATTTT
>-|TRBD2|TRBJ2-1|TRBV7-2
CASSLQGTRYNEQFF
TGTGCCAGCAGCCTCCAGGGGACTAGATACAATGAGCAGTTCTTC
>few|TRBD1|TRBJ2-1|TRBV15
CATSRDLTGGEQFF
TGTGCCACCAGCAGAGATCTCACAGGGGGTGAGCAGTTCTTC
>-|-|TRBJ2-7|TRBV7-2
CASSSHGPAYEQYF
TGTGCCAGCAGCTCACACGGACCTGCCTACGAGCAGTACTTC
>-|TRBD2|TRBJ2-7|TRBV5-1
CASKLADYEQYF
TGCGCCAGCAAACTAGCGGATTACGAGCAGTACTTC